This T cell receptor beta chain was sequenced in a study of blood T cell repertoires in COVID-19. Study details: Material from acute and convalescent COVID-19 was sourced from the United States, Italy and Spain. In each case, the material was cDNA or gDNA derived from T cells, B-cell-depleted T cells, or PBMCs.

Between the trimmed V and J ends, which lost 2 bases and 4 bases, there was a span of 7 bases. CDR1 and CDR2 from the germline V gene are MNHEY and SVGEGT. There are 13 residues in the CDR3. Original processing methods: Estimation of nucleated cell counts was performed using reference gene primer amplification. Data came from immunoSEQ multiplex PCR; TCRdb stores just in-frame clones and leaves some out. Clonal size and the V and J genes are those of that table, whereas D and trimming came from the DNA. The sample includes approximately 11,000 clones, nearly 90% of them seen just once. The chain employs TRBV6-2 or TRBV6-3 and TRBJ2-3; no clear D. The TCR originated in a man aged 30 to 39 with active or convalescent COVID-19. Source material: peripheral blood. The CDR3 DNA reads as TGTGCCAGCAGTTACCCCTCCGCAGATACGCAGTATTTT. Protein product: CASSYPSADTQYF.